The sequence of this TCR beta chain was determined in a study of blood T cells in healthy people across ages. This CDR3 is built from 16 residues. V was pared by 2 bases and J by 4 bases, with 4 bases of the junction left unmatched. Germline CDR1 SGHRS, CDR2 YFSETQ. For the second PCR, which ran for about 7 to 11 cycles, a sample-barcoded 5' primer and a J-beta primer mix were used. TCRdb recomputed calls from the 5' RACE reads with MiXCR, one row per CDR3 protein. The sample includes 800,000 to 950,000 distinct CDR3 sequences, 25% to 35% of them seen just once. The same sample was also studied in work on T cells of mothers and their children. That study reports: Samples were obtained from a few healthy Caucasian mothers and their six children. Related pairs of mothers and children showed slightly higher, non-significant overlap versus unrelated pairs.

The sequence came from a woman aged 40 to 55 in good health. The gene calls are TRBV5-1 and TRBJ2-1; 12 bases are a match to TRBD2. Sequencing used blood. This CDR3 is CASSFSGLAGYNEQFF. CDR3 DNA: TGCGCCAGCAGCTTTTCCGGACTAGCGGGATACAATGAGCAGTTCTTC.